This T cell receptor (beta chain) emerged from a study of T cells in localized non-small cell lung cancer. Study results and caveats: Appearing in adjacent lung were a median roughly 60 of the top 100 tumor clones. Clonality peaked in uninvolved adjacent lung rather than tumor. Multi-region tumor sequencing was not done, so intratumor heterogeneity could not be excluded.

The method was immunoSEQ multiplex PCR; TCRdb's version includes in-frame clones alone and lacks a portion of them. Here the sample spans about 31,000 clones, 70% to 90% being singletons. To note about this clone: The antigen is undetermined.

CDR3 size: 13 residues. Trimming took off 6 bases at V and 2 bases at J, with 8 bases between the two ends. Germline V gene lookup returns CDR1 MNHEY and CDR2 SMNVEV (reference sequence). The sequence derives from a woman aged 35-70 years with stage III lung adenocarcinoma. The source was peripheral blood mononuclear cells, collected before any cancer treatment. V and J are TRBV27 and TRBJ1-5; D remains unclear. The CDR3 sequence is CASRRARNQPQHF. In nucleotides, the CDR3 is TGTGCCAGCAGACGGGCACGCAATCAGCCCCAGCATTTT.